This T cell receptor beta chain came from a study of OX40 agonist ivuxolimab in advanced cancers. Study information: The patients got ivuxolimab, which is an agonistic anti-OX40 (CD134) antibody.

Study results and caveats: CD8+ T cells averaged more expanded clones than CD4+. CD4+ and CD8+ T cells in blood underwent clonal expansion by week 6 at 0.1 to 3.0 mg/kg.

V was trimmed by 0 bases and J by 5 bases, leaving 12 bases between them. The CDR3 sequence is 15 residues long. Germline lookup yields CDR1 WNHNN and CDR2 SYGVQD (reference sequence). The repertoire was sequenced with immunoSEQ multiplex PCR; TCRdb's copy has only in-frame clones and lacks some. The sample lists fewer than 50,000 clones; roughly 82% were seen once. This clone was observed a handful of times. Its antigen remains unidentified. Blood specimens came from baseline, cycle 4 day 1, and cycle 7 day 1. The TCR comes from an adult with an advanced solid tumor such as melanoma, head and neck, liver or kidney cancer. The chain joins TRBV10-1 to TRBJ2-3, with D perhaps TRBD1 or TRBD2 (5 bases each). The sample was CD4+ or CD8+ T cells sorted from blood, taken in a trial of the OX40 agonist ivuxolimab. Here the CDR3 DNA reads TGCGCCAGCAGTGAGTCGGGGCTAGCTAAAGATACGCAGTATTTT. This codes for CASSESGLAKDTQYF.